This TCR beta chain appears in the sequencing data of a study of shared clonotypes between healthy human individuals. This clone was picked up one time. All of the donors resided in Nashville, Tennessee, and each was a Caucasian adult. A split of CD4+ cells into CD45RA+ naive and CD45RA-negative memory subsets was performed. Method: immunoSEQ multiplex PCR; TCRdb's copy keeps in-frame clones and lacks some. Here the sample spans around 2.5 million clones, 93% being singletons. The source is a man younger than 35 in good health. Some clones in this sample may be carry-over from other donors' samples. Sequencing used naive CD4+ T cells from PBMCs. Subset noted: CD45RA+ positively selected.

The CDR3 loop is CASSLWREPYEQYF. The DNA for the CDR3 is TGTGCCAGCAGTCTCTGGCGGGAGCCCTACGAGCAGTACTTC. The chain is built from TRBV27 and TRBJ2-7; TRBD2 matches 7 bases. CDR1 and CDR2 (germline): MNHEY, SMNVEV (reference sequence). This CDR3 has 14 amino acids. V lost 5 bases, J lost 2 bases, and 6 bases stayed unmatched.